Presented here are 5 T cell receptor beta chains from one specimen sequenced in a study of T cell responses to AZD1222 COVID-19 vaccine. Libraries were prepared by immunoSEQ multiplex PCR; TCRdb keeps only in-frame clonotypes and omits some of them. The table lists just over 90,000 clones, 80% to 90% of them singletons. The material was peripheral blood, obtained 28 days after the second AZD1222 dose. Source of these receptors: an adult who received the AZD1222 COVID-19 vaccine.

V gene TRBV27 combines with J gene TRBJ2-2; a possible D gene is TRBD2 (7 bases). This CDR3 comprises 16 residues. Germline V gene sequence: CDR1 MNHEY, CDR2 SMNVEV (reference sequence). V was shortened by 2 bases and J by 5 bases, with 15 bases between the two germline ends. This CDR3 is CASSLLGGGLTGELFF. For the CDR3, the DNA is TGTGCCAGCAGTTTACTAGGGGGGGGGCTTACCGGGGAGCTGTTTTTT.

The chain employs TRBV6-4 and TRBJ2-1; TRBD1 agrees at 8 bases. The CDR3 has 15 amino acids. The junction had 8 bases not matched to a gene; V was cut back by 6 bases and J by 4 bases. CDR1 is MRHNA and CDR2 is SNTAGT in the germline V gene. The CDR3 is CASSVTGGSYNEQFF. CDR3 nucleotide sequence: TGTGCCAGCAGCGTCACAGGGGGTTCTTACAATGAGCAGTTCTTC.

Only a few counts were recorded for this clone. V usage is TRBV12-3 or TRBV12-4 and J usage is TRBJ1-5, with D perhaps matching TRBD1 (6 bases). The CDR3 is made up of 13 amino acids. V was trimmed by 10 bases and J by 5 bases, leaving 15 bases between them. CDR3 residues: CATKEGGDQPQHF. CDR3 DNA sequence: TGTGCCACCAAAGAAGGGGGGGATCAGCCCCAGCATTTT.

This chain links TRBV4-3 with TRBJ1-2, with D perhaps TRBD1 (5 bases). This CDR3 has 14 residues. Germline values: CDR1 LGHNA, CDR2 YSLEER. The ends were cut back, 0 bases at V and 8 bases at J, with 13 bases in the middle. The CDR3 DNA is TGCGCCAGCAGCCAAGAAGTCCAGGGAGAAGGCTACACCTTC. Protein: CASSQEVQGEGYTF.

The chain joins TRBV6-6 to TRBJ2-3; weak D call: TRBD2 (6 bases). The CDR3 has 14 residues. V lost 2 bases and J lost 4, with 10 bases in between. Germline CDR1 is MNHNY and CDR2 is SVGAGI (reference sequence). The CDR3 spells CASSYDGGADTQYF. The CDR3 DNA reads as TGTGCCAGCAGTTACGACGGGGGAGCAGATACGCAGTATTTT.